This entry lists 29 T cell receptor beta chains sequenced from one sample in a study of Graves' ophthalmopathy and Graves' hyperthyroidism listed by TCRdb under 2018. TCRdb names Illumina HiSeq 2000 as the instrument used. For repertoire sequencing, the TCR beta CDR3 regions were amplified from RNA transcripts. The first round was an RT-PCR using HTBI primers with the Qiagen OneStep RT-PCR kit, and this first round was followed by a second-round multiplex PCR, then size selection and purification. In-frame beta chains were kept once TCRdb had trimmed the public reads at Q25 with fastp and called clones with MiXCR. Rows merge per CDR3 protein into single entries with the most common DNA and genes. The sample table records approximately 540,000 distinct CDR3 sequences; under 40% of these occur just once. The ten largest clonotypes hold about 4% of the sample. The sequenced material came from peripheral blood or thyroid tissue (not recorded which). These receptors all stem from an adult man with Graves' hyperthyroidism.

The gene calls are TRBV2 and TRBJ1-2; 8 nucleotides align to TRBD1. The CDR3 is made up of 14 amino acids. Trimming took 5 bases from V and 4 from J; bases not matched to a gene: 6. Germline-derived CDR1 and CDR2 are SNHLY and FYNNEI. CDR3 coding DNA: TGTGCCAGCAGTTTACCGGGACAGGCCTATGGCTACACCTTC. Translated: CASSLPGQAYGYTF.

This clonotype was seen ten or more times. The chain has TRBV20-1 and TRBJ2-7, with TRBD1 matching 9 bases. V was pared by 4 bases and J by 6 bases, with 7 bases of the junction left unmatched. CDR1 and CDR2 (germline): DFQATT, SNEGSKA (reference sequence). The CDR3 contains 13 residues. The CDR3 coding sequence is TGCAGTGCTACGACAGGGGGAGCGTCCGAGCAGTACTTC. Its protein is CSATTGGASEQYF.

This clonotype has a count of ten or more. A junction boundary mismatches the germline segment, possibly from a read error. The chain links TRBV2 to TRBJ1-1; D remains ambiguous. CDR1 SNHLY and CDR2 FYNNEI come from the germline V gene. CDR3 length: 11 residues. CDR3 loop: CASSEWQSSAF. For the CDR3, the DNA is TGTGCCAGCAGTGAATGGCAGTCTTCCGCCTTT.

The chain has TRBV24-1 and TRBJ1-1; D is possibly TRBD1 (6 bases). The CDR3 covers 14 residues. V lost 8 bases, J lost 2 bases, and 14 bases lay in between. The V gene's germline CDR1 is KGHDR and CDR2 SFDVKD. CDR3 in DNA: TGTGCCACCATGGCAGGGGCCCCTAACACTGAAGCTTTCTTT. This translates into CATMAGAPNTEAFF.

This clonotype was recorded only once. The DNA is left out, because the CDR3 cannot be placed on it with certainty; the CDR3 is given as TCRdb lists it. This chain connects TRBV29-1 to TRBJ2-2; the listed D gene, TRBD1, was not tested against the DNA. CDR1 is SQVTM and CDR2 is ANQGSEA in the germline V gene. Termini included, the CDR3 measures 16 amino acids. The CDR3 is CSVEHGGPQTPGSCFF.

V gene TRBV20-1 combines with J gene TRBJ1-5; 7 nucleotides align to TRBD1. The CDR3 loop spans 14 amino acids. The trim removed 2 bases at V and 4 bases at J, leaving 5 bases unmatched. The germline CDR1 and CDR2 sequences are DFQATT and SNEGSKA (reference sequence). In nucleotides, the CDR3 is TGCAGTGCTAGAAAGGGGGCCCCTAATCAGCCCCAGCATTTT. Its translation is CSARKGAPNQPQHF.

In the case of this clonotype: It is likely a read error, because the conserved phenylalanine at the end of the CDR3 is missing. The DNA is omitted, as the CDR3 cannot be located on it reliably, and the CDR3 follows TCRdb's listing. V usage is TRBV5-4 and J usage is TRBJ2-7; the table's TRBD2 call for D was not verified on the DNA. The CDR3 length is 12 residues, termini included. CDR1 is SGHNT, CDR2 YYREEE, per germline (reference sequence). The chain's CDR3 is CASSRSSSQRLT.

Comment on this clonotype: The junction departs from the called germline gene at one end, perhaps through a read error. The gene calls are TRBV19 and TRBJ2-2, with 7 positions matching TRBD1. The CDR3 has 17 amino acids. The germline V gene has CDR1 LNHDA and CDR2 SQIVND (reference sequence). CDR3 coding DNA: TGTGCCAGTAGTATCTTGACAGGGATGGATATCACCGGGGAGCTGTGTTTT. Protein product: CASSILTGMDITGELCF. The full variable domain, in which reference TRBV19 and TRBJ2-2 provide the parts outside the CDR3, is DGGITQSPKYLFRKEGQNVTLSCEQNLNHDAMYWYRQDPGQGLRLIYYSQIVNDFQKGDIAEGYSVSREKKESFPLTVTSAQKNPTAFYLCASSILTGMDITGELCFGEGSRLTVL.

This clonotype has a count of ten or more. The chain recombines TRBV11-2 with TRBJ1-1; tentatively, D is TRBD1 (6 bases). The CDR3 covers 14 residues. The germline CDR1 and CDR2 sequences are SGHAT and FQNNGV. The V end lost 10 bases, the J end lost 1 base, and 16 bases lay between the germline ends. The CDR3 region has the DNA TGTGCCACCCGCCCACAGGGACAGAACACTGAAGCTTTCTTT. This gives the protein CATRPQGQNTEAFF.

This clonotype was counted at least ten times. The chain uses TRBV12-5 and TRBJ2-7; perhaps D is TRBD1 or TRBD2 (6 bases each). Germline CDR1 is LGHNT and CDR2 is FRNRAP. The CDR3 is made up of 15 amino acids. Trimming took off 6 bases at V and 3 bases at J, with 18 bases between the two ends. The CDR3 sequence: CASGNTTGGDYEQYF. The CDR3 coding sequence is TGTGCTAGTGGCAACACGACAGGAGGGGACTACGAGCAGTACTTC. The full variable domain, with the rest looked up from reference TRBV12-5 and TRBJ2-7, is DARVTQTPRHKVTEMGQEVTMRCQPILGHNTVFWYRQTMMQGLELLAYFRNRAPLDDSGMPKDRFSAEMPDATLATLKIQPSEPRDSAVYFCASGNTTGGDYEQYFGPGTRLTVT.

This clonotype was counted at least ten times. The V gene is TRBV20-1, the J gene TRBJ2-7, with D possibly matching TRBD1 (6 bases). Germline CDR1 reads DFQATT; CDR2 reads SNEGSKA (reference sequence). The CDR3 is 16 residues long. Trimming took 0 bases from V and 2 from J, leaving 17 bases between them. The CDR3 sequence: CSARDLVFTGTYEQYF. The CDR3 bases are TGCAGTGCTAGAGATCTGGTCTTCACAGGGACCTACGAGCAGTACTTC.

In this sample, this clonotype turned up many times. The chain links TRBV5-8 to TRBJ2-2; D not certain. The germline V and J ends were trimmed by 2 bases and 1 base, with 9 bases remaining between them. This CDR3 is 15 amino acids long. Germline CDR1 is SGHTS and CDR2 is YDEGEE. DNA for the CDR3: TGTGCCAGCAGCTTTACGGCAGGGAACACCGGGGAGCTGTTTTTT. Translated, it gives CASSFTAGNTGELFF.

V gene TRBV7-9 combines with J gene TRBJ2-7; the match to TRBD1 covers 10 bases. With 2 bases clipped from V and 5 bases from J, the junction kept 9 bases outside the gene matches. Germline V CDR1 and CDR2: SEHNR, FQNEAQ (reference sequence). The CDR3 contains 16 residues. CDR3 DNA sequence: TGTGCCAGCAGCTTAACATCCGGGACAGGGGCGCACGAGCAGTACTTC. This encodes CASSLTSGTGAHEQYF.

This rearrangement joins TRBV7-9 to TRBJ2-7; either TRBD1 or TRBD2 may fit D (5 bases each). The J call may be in error: the DNA end matches TRBJ2-4 better. The length of the CDR3 is 13 residues. Germline V lookup: CDR1 SEHNR, CDR2 FQNEAQ (reference sequence). CDR3 DNA sequence: TGTGCCAGCAGCTCTGCAGGGACGAACATTCAGTACTTC. This codes for CASSSAGTNIQYF.

This clonotype was observed many times. This chain joins TRBV19 and TRBJ1-1; 7 bases line up with TRBD1. The CDR3 is 14 residues long. Germline V gives CDR1 LNHDA, CDR2 SQIVND (reference sequence). V lost 7 bases, J lost 1 base, and 6 bases stayed unmatched. CDR3 in amino acids: CASTVQGTNTEAFF. As DNA, the CDR3 is TGTGCCAGTACCGTACAGGGGACGAACACTGAAGCTTTCTTT. The full variable domain, its missing parts supplied by reference TRBV19 and TRBJ1-1, is DGGITQSPKYLFRKEGQNVTLSCEQNLNHDAMYWYRQDPGQGLRLIYYSQIVNDFQKGDIAEGYSVSREKKESFPLTVTSAQKNPTAFYLCASTVQGTNTEAFFGQGTRLTVV.

The V and J genes are TRBV4-1 and TRBJ2-5; 7 nucleotides align to TRBD2. The CDR3 extends over 17 amino acids. The germline CDR1 and CDR2 sequences are MGHRA and YSYEKL. Trimming at V came to 0 bases and at J to 2 bases, leaving 9 bases not matched to a gene. The CDR3 bases are TGCGCCAGCAGCCAAGATCCAGGACTAGACAGACAAGAGACCCAGTACTTC. This sequence encodes CASSQDPGLDRQETQYF.

This clonotype was seen at least ten times. CDR3 loop: CASASSSNQPQHF. As DNA, the CDR3 is TGTGCCTCAGCGTCCAGTAGCAATCAGCCCCAGCATTTT. The chain is built from TRBV19 and TRBJ1-5; D is ambiguous. The CDR3 sequence is 13 residues long. Germline V gives CDR1 LNHDA, CDR2 SQIVND (reference sequence). The V and J ends lost 11 bases and 0 bases respectively, with 11 bases between them.

Concerning this clonotype: A much larger clone differs from this one at a single base, so this may be a read error. J is TRBJ2-5 and V is TRBV7-9, with a weak D call TRBD2 (5 bases). Per germline, CDR1 SEHNR and CDR2 FQNEAQ (reference sequence). CDR3 length: 14 residues. CDR3 loop: CSSSQIPGQETQYF. CDR3 bases: TGTTCCAGCAGCCAAATACCGGGGCAAGAGACCCAGTACTTC.

This clonotype has a handful of counts. The CDR3: CASSNDQTQYF. DNA of the CDR3: TGTGCCAGCAGCAATGACCAGACCCAGTACTTC. This chain joins TRBV7-2 and TRBJ2-5; no reliable D call. Germline V gene lookup returns CDR1 SGHTA and CDR2 FQGNSA. Trimming removed 5 bases at V and 6 bases at J, with 7 bases between. The CDR3 sequence is 11 residues long.

Ten or more counts support this clonotype. The chain has TRBV6-2 or TRBV6-3 and TRBJ1-2, with D perhaps matching TRBD1 (6 bases). Germline-derived CDR1 and CDR2 are MNHEY and SVGEGT. There are 13 residues in the CDR3. The V and J ends lost 2 bases and 8 bases respectively, with 12 bases between them. CDR3 DNA: TGTGCCAGCAGTTACGACAGGTCCAGCGGCTACACCTTC. Translation: CASSYDRSSGYTF.

With respect to this clonotype: A much larger clone sits a single nucleotide away, making a read error possible. The rearrangement joins TRBV5-1 to TRBJ1-1, with 10 bases fitting TRBD1. This CDR3 spans 16 amino acids. Germline CDR1 SGHRS, CDR2 YFSETQ. CDR3 nucleotides: TGTGCCAGCAGTTACCCGACAGGGGGCGCGGGTTCTGAAGCTTCCTTT. The encoded protein is CASSYPTGGAGSEASF.

This chain links TRBV28 with TRBJ1-3, with a weak D call TRBD1 (5 bases). V dropped 4 bases and J dropped 2 bases, with 9 bases sitting between them. The CDR3 has 14 amino acids. Germline loops: CDR1 MDHEN, CDR2 SYDVKM. The CDR3, as DNA: TGTGCCAGCAGTTCAGGGCCCCCTGGAAACACCATATATTTT. Its protein product is CASSSGPPGNTIYF.

This clonotype was observed at least ten times. V gene TRBV6-5 combines with J gene TRBJ2-6, with a tentative D call TRBD1 (6 bases). The CDR3 has 15 residues. CDR1 and CDR2 from the germline V gene are MNHEY and SVGAGI. V was cut by 0 bases and J by 10 bases, with 13 bases left in between. In nucleotides, the CDR3 is TGTGCCAGCAGTTACTCGAATTCAGGACAGAACGTCCTGACTTTC. Its translation: CASSYSNSGQNVLTF.

With respect to this clonotype: This clone may be a read error of a much larger clone one base away. The genes are TRBV6-1 and TRBJ1-2, with D hard to call. The CDR3 contains 14 residues. The germline V and J ends were trimmed by 5 bases and 8 bases, with 18 bases remaining between them. The germline V gene has CDR1 MNHNS and CDR2 SASEGT. The chain's CDR3 is CASSHWTGVEGYTF. The DNA for the CDR3 is TGTGCCAGCAGTCACTGGACGGGTGTCGAGGGCTACACCTTC.

The sample holds many counts of this clonotype. The CDR3 sequence is CASKRSPELADTQYF. The CDR3 DNA reads as TGTGCCAGCAAAAGGTCTCCGGAGCTGGCAGATACGCAGTATTTT. The rearrangement joins TRBV2 to TRBJ2-3; the D is unclear. The CDR3 totals 15 residues. Germline assignment: CDR1 SNHLY and CDR2 FYNNEI. V lost 7 bases to trimming and J lost 4 bases, with 18 bases between them.

The gene calls are TRBV28 and TRBJ1-5; no definite D call. Deletions cut 1 base from V and 5 bases from J, with 6 bases between. CDR1 is MDHEN, CDR2 SYDVKM, per germline. The length of the CDR3 is 13 residues. The DNA of the CDR3 is TGTGCCAGCAGTTTATCGGAGGATCAGCCCCAGCATTTT. Translation: CASSLSEDQPQHF. The variable domain in full, with the rest retrieved from reference TRBV28 and TRBJ1-5, is DVKVTQSSRYLVKRTGEKVFLECVQDMDHENMFWYRQDPGLGLRLIYFSYDVKMKEKGDIPEGYSVSREKKERFSLILESASTNQTSMYLCASSLSEDQPQHFGDGTRLSIL.

The chain has TRBV27 and TRBJ2-7, with 8 bases fitting TRBD2. Germline loops: CDR1 MNHEY, CDR2 SMNVEV (reference sequence). Trimming cost V 5 bases and J 6 bases; bases outside gene matches: 9. This CDR3 spans 14 amino acids. CDR3 in amino acids: CASSPLAVLCEQYF. CDR3 sequence (DNA): TGTGCCAGCAGTCCACTAGCGGTTCTCTGCGAGCAGTACTTC.

J is TRBJ2-3 and V is TRBV7-6, with TRBD2 identical over 7 bases. From germline, CDR1 is SGHVS and CDR2 FNYEAQ. The CDR3 extends over 21 amino acids. V lost 4 bases and J lost 0; bases outside the gene matches: 22. The CDR3 nucleotides are TGTGCCAGCAGCTCTATGACCGAGCGGGACCGGCAACGGTTGAGCACAGATACGCAGTATTTT. It translates to CASSSMTERDRQRLSTDTQYF. The whole variable domain, filled in from reference TRBV7-6 and TRBJ2-3, reads GAGVSQSPRYKVTKRGQDVALRCDPISGHVSLYWYRQALGQGPEFLTYFNYEAQQDKSGLPNDRFSAERPEGSISTLTIQRTEQRDSAMYRCASSSMTERDRQRLSTDTQYFGPGTRLTVL.

In its sample, this clonotype was seen many times. V gene TRBV5-8 combines with J gene TRBJ2-7; D is possibly TRBD1 (5 bases). Trimming stripped 4 bases from V and 0 bases from J, with 14 bases between. Germline V gene sequence: CDR1 SGHTS, CDR2 YDEGEE. The CDR3 is 15 amino acids. CDR3 coding DNA: TGTGCCAGCAGCACCGCCACGGACAACTCCTACGAGCAGTACTTC. It encodes CASSTATDNSYEQYF.